A selection of T cell receptor beta chains follows, all from one sample in a study of blood T cell repertoires in COVID-19. TCRdb's table, derived via immunoSEQ multiplex PCR, lists solely in-frame clones and lacks some. The sample carries tens of thousands of clones, roughly 86% recorded once. The sample comprised peripheral blood. The receptors derive from a man in his fifties or sixties with active or convalescent COVID-19. CDR3s include the opening cysteine and the closing phenylalanine or tryptophan. The D gene is left open where the match is weak. Size is stated for part of the rows, as once, few or many counts, or as a class when the clone is expanded.

V gene	clone size	J gene	D gene	CDR3 DNA	CDR3 protein
TRBV2	NA	TRBJ2-2	NA	TGTGCCAGCAGTGAGAGCGCGGAGGGGTCCGGGGAGCTGTTTTTT	CASSESAEGSGELFF
TRBV4-1	NA	TRBJ1-2	TRBD1	TGCGCCAGCAGCACCGACAGGGGGCATTATGGCTACACCTTC	CASSTDRGHYGYTF
TRBV2	few	TRBJ1-1	TRBD1	TGTGCCAGCAATCCTTGGACAGGGGGAGAAACTGAAGCTTTCTTT	CASNPWTGGETEAFF
TRBV4-2	NA	TRBJ1-1	NA	TGTGCCAGCAGGACTCCCTCGGTAGAGACTGAAGCTTTCTTT	CASRTPSVETEAFF
TRBV7-2	once	TRBJ2-2	NA	TGTGCCAGCAGCTTAAGGAGAATCGCGAACACCGGGGAGCTGTTTTTT	CASSLRRIANTGELFF
TRBV28	NA	TRBJ1-1	TRBD1	TGTGCCAGCAGTCTGCCGATCGGACAGGGGAACACTGAAGCTTTCTTT	CASSLPIGQGNTEAFF
TRBV28	NA	TRBJ2-4	NA	TGTGCCAGCAGCCCTGGGGGACAATTAGCCAAAAACATTCAGTACTTC	CASSPGGQLAKNIQYF
TRBV12-3/TRBV12-4	NA	TRBJ1-5	NA	TGTGCCAGCAGTCCCAGGGGTACGCAGCCCCAGCATTTT	CASSPRGTQPQHF
TRBV2	NA	TRBJ2-1	TRBD1	TGTGCCAGCAGTGTATCACCCGGGACAGGGAATGAGCAGTTCTTC	CASSVSPGTGNEQFF
TRBV4-2	NA	TRBJ2-1	TRBD2	TGTGCCAGCAGCCAAGACCTAGCGGGGGGGAAGTACAATGAGCAGTTCTTC	CASSQDLAGGKYNEQFF
TRBV11-2	few	TRBJ2-2	NA	TGTGCCAGCAGCTTAGGCGGGGTGAACACCGGGGAGCTGTTTTTT	CASSLGGVNTGELFF
TRBV15	NA	TRBJ1-4	NA	TGTGCCACCAGCAGATGGGGGGAGGAGGAAGCCAATGAAAAACTGTTTTTT	CATSRWGEEEANEKLFF
TRBV7-8	NA	TRBJ2-7	NA	TGTGCCAGCAGCTTACCCGGCTCCTACGAGCAGTACTTC	CASSLPGSYEQYF
TRBV14	NA	TRBJ2-1	TRBD2	TGTGCCAGCAGCCCCGGGACTAGCTCCTACAATGAGCAGTTCTTC	CASSPGTSSYNEQFF
TRBV3-1/TRBV3-2	NA	TRBJ2-1	NA	TGTGCCAGCAGCCAATGGGGGACTTACAATGAGCAGTTCTTC	CASSQWGTYNEQFF
TRBV25-1	NA	TRBJ1-6	NA	TGTGCCAGCAGTGAGAGGGGGTATAATTCACCCCTCCACTTT	CASSERGYNSPLHF
TRBV28	NA	TRBJ1-2	TRBD1	TGTGCCAGCAGTGATATCGGACAGGGCTATGGCTACACCTTC	CASSDIGQGYGYTF
TRBV28	NA	TRBJ2-1	NA	TGTGCCAGCAGTCCAATTATGGAACAGGAGTCGTACAATGAGCAGTTCTTC	CASSPIMEQESYNEQFF
TRBV6-5	NA	TRBJ1-2	TRBD1	TGTGCCAGCAGTTACCGAGGACAGGCCCCCCTATTTGGCTACACCTTC	CASSYRGQAPLFGYTF
TRBV28	once	TRBJ1-3	NA	TGTGCCAGCAGTCCCCCGTTCTCTGGAAACACCATATATTTT	CASSPPFSGNTIYF
TRBV5-6	NA	TRBJ1-2	TRBD1	TGTGCCAGCAGCTTGGGACAGGGGACTGATGGCTACACCTTC	CASSLGQGTDGYTF
TRBV10-3	NA	TRBJ2-1	TRBD2	TGTGCCATCAGCTCGGGACTAGCGGGGTACAATGAGCAGTTCTTC	CAISSGLAGYNEQFF
TRBV6-5	NA	TRBJ2-5	TRBD1	TGTGCCAGCAGTTACGGGACAGTCCAAGAGACCCAGTACTTC	CASSYGTVQETQYF
TRBV28	NA	TRBJ1-6	TRBD1	TGTGCCAGCAGTTGGGGGACAGGGGATTCACCCCTCCACTTT	CASSWGTGDSPLHF
TRBV15	NA	TRBJ1-4	NA	TGTGCCACCAGCTCAGGCGGAGGTGAAAAACTGTTTTTT	CATSSGGGEKLFF
TRBV19	NA	TRBJ1-2	TRBD1	TGTGCCAGTAGCCCCGGGACAGCAAATTTCTATGGCTACACCTTC	CASSPGTANFYGYTF
TRBV7-2	NA	TRBJ2-3	NA	TGTGCCAGCAGCTTACTCTCTAGCACAGATACGCAGTATTTT	CASSLLSSTDTQYF
TRBV30	once	TRBJ2-1	NA	TGTGCCTGGGGGGTCGGGACTCCTTTTCAGTTCTTC	CAWGVGTPFQFF
TRBV7-2	few	TRBJ2-7	TRBD2	TGTGCCAGCAGTTATACAGGGACTAGCCCCTACGAGCAGTACTTC	CASSYTGTSPYEQYF
TRBV9	NA	TRBJ2-4	NA	TGTGCCAGCAGCGAGTCAGGGGCTGCCAAAAACATTCAGTACTTC	CASSESGAAKNIQYF
TRBV6-2/TRBV6-3	NA	TRBJ1-5	NA	TGTGCCAGCAGTTACTCGACCCGGGGGGGTAATCAGCCCCAGCATTTT	CASSYSTRGGNQPQHF
TRBV4-2	NA	TRBJ2-5	TRBD2	TGTGCCAGCAGCCAAGAAGGCGGGGGGATGGTGACCCAGTACTTC	CASSQEGGGMVTQYF
TRBV10-3	NA	TRBJ2-3	TRBD1	TGTGCCATCAGGAAGGGGGGCGGACAGGGTGGCACAGATACGCAGTATTTT	CAIRKGGGQGGTDTQYF
TRBV6-6	NA	TRBJ2-1	NA	TGTGCCAGCAGTTACGGTCTAGCGTCTGCCAATGAGCAGTTCTTC	CASSYGLASANEQFF
TRBV19	NA	TRBJ2-6	NA	TGTGCCAGTACTGCCAGGGCGGTCGCTGGGGCCAACGTCCTGACTTTC	CASTARAVAGANVLTF
TRBV7-8	NA	TRBJ2-5	TRBD2	TGTGCCAGCAGCTTCAGCGGGGGGGCTGGAGAGACCCAGTACTTC	CASSFSGGAGETQYF
TRBV10-3	few	TRBJ1-2	NA	TGTGCCATCACCTTGACGGGAAACTATGGCTACACCTTC	CAITLTGNYGYTF
TRBV10-1	NA	TRBJ1-2	TRBD1	TGCGCCAGCAGTGAACTCGGACAGGCTGGCTATGGCTACACCTTC	CASSELGQAGYGYTF
TRBV7-9	few	TRBJ1-6	TRBD1	TGTGCCAGCAGCCCGGGGACAGGATTTAATTCACCCCTCCACTTT	CASSPGTGFNSPLHF
TRBV3-1/TRBV3-2	NA	TRBJ2-3	TRBD2	TGTGCCAGCAGGGGAGCGGGGGGCACAGATACGCAGTATTTT	CASRGAGGTDTQYF
TRBV5-1	NA	TRBJ2-2	TRBD1	TGCGCCAGCAGCGTACTAGGGACAGGGGACGGGGAGCTGTTTTTT	CASSVLGTGDGELFF
TRBV12-3/TRBV12-4	NA	TRBJ1-2	TRBD1	TGTGCCAGCAGCCTGACAGGGGGCTATGGCTACACCTTC	CASSLTGGYGYTF
TRBV27	NA	TRBJ1-1	NA	TGTGCCAGCAGTTCTCCCGGGAGACTCACTGAAGCTTTCTTT	CASSSPGRLTEAFF
TRBV5-1	NA	TRBJ2-5	TRBD2	TGCGCCAGCAGCCCACGGACTAGCGGGGGGATGAAGACCCAGTACTTC	CASSPRTSGGMKTQYF
TRBV4-1	NA	TRBJ1-6	TRBD1	TGCGCCAGCAGCCAAGACCGACAGGGGTTATCCTATAATTCACCCCTCCACTTT	CASSQDRQGLSYNSPLHF
TRBV9	NA	TRBJ2-1	TRBD2	TGTGCCAGCAGCCGGACTAGCGGGGCCGCCTACAATGAGCAGTTCTTC	CASSRTSGAAYNEQFF
TRBV5-1	NA	TRBJ2-1	TRBD2	TGCGCCAGCACCGGGGGGGTGGTTTACAATGAGCAGTTCTTC	CASTGGVVYNEQFF
TRBV10-3	NA	TRBJ1-5	NA	TGTGCCATCAGTAACAGCGGGAGGAGCAATCAGCCCCAGCATTTT	CAISNSGRSNQPQHF
TRBV4-3	NA	TRBJ2-2	NA	TGCGCCAGCAGCCAACACCGGGGGATGAACACCGGGGAGCTGTTTTTT	CASSQHRGMNTGELFF
TRBV11-2	NA	TRBJ1-3	NA	TGTGCCAGCAGCTTAAGTCAGGGTGGAAACACCATATATTTT	CASSLSQGGNTIYF
TRBV7-6	NA	TRBJ2-1	NA	TGTGCCAGCAGCTCGCAGGGGTTATACAATGAGCAGTTCTTC	CASSSQGLYNEQFF
TRBV10-2	NA	TRBJ2-1	TRBD1	TGCGCCAGCAGTGGGGACAGGGGAACTCATGAGCAGTTCTTC	CASSGDRGTHEQFF
TRBV19	NA	TRBJ2-1	NA	TGTGCCAGTAGTACCCTGCCGAGTGAGCAGTTCTTC	CASSTLPSEQFF
TRBV28	NA	TRBJ2-3	NA	TGTGCCAGCAGTTTAGGTCTAGCCTCAGATACGCAGTATTTT	CASSLGLASDTQYF
TRBV6-4	NA	TRBJ2-1	TRBD2	TGTGCCAGCAACCCCACTAGCGGGGGGCATTACAATGAGCAGTTCTTC	CASNPTSGGHYNEQFF